Listed below are T cell receptor beta chains from one sample, sequenced in a study of blood T cells in healthy people across ages. TCRdb re-called the 5' RACE reads through MiXCR, storing one row per CDR3 protein. The top ten hold under 20% of the sample, which has 920,000 or so distinct CDR3 sequences, 35% to 55% seen once. Sequencing was performed on blood. All receptors come from a woman in her sixties in good health. CDR3s include the opening cysteine and the closing phenylalanine or tryptophan. D genes are given only for firm matches. Clone size is not always given. Where it is, it says once, few, many or a class for expanded clones.

CDR3 length,V gene,J gene,clone size,D gene,CDR3 DNA,CDR3 protein
15,TRBV27,TRBJ1-5,few,.,TGTGCCAGCAGTCCGCGCACAGGCCATGGGCAGCCCCAGCATTTT,CASSPRTGHGQPQHF
16,TRBV7-8,TRBJ1-1,.,TRBD1,TGTGCCAGCAGCCGTCTAATAGGGGGCTATAGTCCTGAAGCTTTCTTT,CASSRLIGGYSPEAFF
13,TRBV27,TRBJ1-5,few,.,TGTGCCAGCAAGGAGTATAGCAATCAGCCCCAGCATTTT,CASKEYSNQPQHF
15,TRBV6-5,TRBJ2-7,many,.,TGTGCCAGCAGTTACTCTACGGGGGGCCGCAACGAGCAGTACTTC,CASSYSTGGRNEQYF
14,TRBV20-1,TRBJ2-3,.,.,TGCAGTGCTCGAACGGGACGGTACATAGATACGCAGTATTTT,CSARTGRYIDTQYF
15,TRBV25-1,TRBJ1-2,few,TRBD1,TGTGCCAGCAGGGGACAGGAGGATACTAACTATGGCTACACCTTC,CASRGQEDTNYGYTF
11,TRBV5-6,TRBJ1-2,.,TRBD1,TGTGCCAGCAGCTGGACAGGGGAGCACACCTTC,CASSWTGEHTF
17,TRBV4-2,TRBJ2-1,few,TRBD2,TGTGCCAGCAGCCGGAAAGAGCTAGCGGGACCCAACAATGAGCAGTTCTTC,CASSRKELAGPNNEQFF
14,TRBV7-6,TRBJ2-5,once,.,TGTGCCAGCAGGTGTGGAGCTCTCCAAGAGACCCAGTACTTC,CASRCGALQETQYF
15,TRBV9,TRBJ2-7,few,.,TGTGCCAGCAGCGTAGTAGGAGGGGAAGGCTACGAGCAGTACTTC,CASSVVGGEGYEQYF
13,TRBV18,TRBJ2-7,.,.,TGTGCCAGCTCACCAGCCAGGGGCTACGAGCAGTACTTC,CASSPARGYEQYF
13,TRBV27,TRBJ2-5,.,.,TGTGCCAGCAGTCCCGGTTGGTGGGAGACCCAGTACTTC,CASSPGWWETQYF
15,TRBV25-1,TRBJ2-1,.,TRBD2,TGTGCCAGCAGTGACCCCAGCGGGACCGTTAGTGAGCAGTTCTTC,CASSDPSGTVSEQFF